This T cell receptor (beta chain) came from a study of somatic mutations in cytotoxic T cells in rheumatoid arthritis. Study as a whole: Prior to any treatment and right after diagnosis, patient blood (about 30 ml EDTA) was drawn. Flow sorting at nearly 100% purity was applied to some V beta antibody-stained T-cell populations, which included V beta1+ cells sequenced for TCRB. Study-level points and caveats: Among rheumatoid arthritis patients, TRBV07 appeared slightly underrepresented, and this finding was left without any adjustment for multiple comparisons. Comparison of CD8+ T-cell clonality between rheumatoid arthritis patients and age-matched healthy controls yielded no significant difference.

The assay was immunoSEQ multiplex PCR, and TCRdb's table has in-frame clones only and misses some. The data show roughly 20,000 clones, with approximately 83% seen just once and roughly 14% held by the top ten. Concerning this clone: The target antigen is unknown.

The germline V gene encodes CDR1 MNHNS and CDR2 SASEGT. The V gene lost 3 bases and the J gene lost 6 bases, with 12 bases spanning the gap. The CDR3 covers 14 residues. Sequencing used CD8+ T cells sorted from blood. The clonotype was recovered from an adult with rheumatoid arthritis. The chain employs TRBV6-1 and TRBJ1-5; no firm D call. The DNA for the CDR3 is TGTGCCAGCAGTGAGAGGCTGGAGGTTCAGCCCCAGCATTTT. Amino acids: CASSERLEVQPQHF.